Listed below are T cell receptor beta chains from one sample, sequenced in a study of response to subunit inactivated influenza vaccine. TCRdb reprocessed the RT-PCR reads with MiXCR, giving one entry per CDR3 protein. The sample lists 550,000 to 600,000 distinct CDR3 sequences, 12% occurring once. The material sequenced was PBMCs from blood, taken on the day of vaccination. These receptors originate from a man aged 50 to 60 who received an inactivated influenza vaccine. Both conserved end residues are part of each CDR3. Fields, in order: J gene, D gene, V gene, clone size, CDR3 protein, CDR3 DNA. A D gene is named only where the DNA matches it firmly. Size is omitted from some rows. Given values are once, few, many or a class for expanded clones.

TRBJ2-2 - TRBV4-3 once CASSQDYGGTTGELFF TGCGCCAGCAGCCAAGATTATGGGGGTACCACCGGGGAGCTGTTTTTT
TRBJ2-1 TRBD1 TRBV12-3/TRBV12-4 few CASSPDRGRGEQFF TGTGCCAGCAGTCCCGACAGGGGAAGAGGTGAGCAGTTCTTC
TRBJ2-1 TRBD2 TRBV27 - CASTASQIAGGLYNEQFF TGTGCCAGCACCGCCTCCCAGATAGCGGGGGGGCTTTACAATGAGCAGTTCTTC
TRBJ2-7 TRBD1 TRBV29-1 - CSVRTGGDSYEQYF TGCAGCGTTCGAACAGGGGGCGACTCCTACGAGCAGTACTTC
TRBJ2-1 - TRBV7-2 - CASSLEGGGPGWKFF TGTGCCAGCAGCTTAGAGGGGGGGGGTCCGGGTTGGAAGTTCTTC
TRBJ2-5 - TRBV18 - CASSPSSGKQETQYF TGTGCCAGCTCACCATCGTCGGGGAAACAAGAGACCCAGTACTTC
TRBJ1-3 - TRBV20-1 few CSARDPLQGRSSGNTIYF TGCAGTGCTAGAGATCCACTGCAGGGCAGGTCCTCTGGAAACACCATATATTTT
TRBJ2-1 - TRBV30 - CAWSVHRVNEQFF TGTGCCTGGAGTGTACACAGGGTCAATGAGCAGTTCTTC
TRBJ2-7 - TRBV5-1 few CASSSQGPGEQYF TGCGCCAGCAGCTCGCAGGGCCCTGGCGAGCAGTACTTC
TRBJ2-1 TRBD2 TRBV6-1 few CASSETSGSYNEQFF TGTGCCAGCAGTGAGACTAGCGGCTCCTACAATGAGCAGTTCTTC
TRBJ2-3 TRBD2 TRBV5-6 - CASSAHSGGALDTQYF TGTGCCAGCAGCGCCCATAGCGGGGGGGCCCTAGATACGCAGTATTTT
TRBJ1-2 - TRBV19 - CASSNYNYGYTF TGTGCCAGTAGTAACTACAACTATGGCTACACCTTC
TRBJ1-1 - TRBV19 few CASSILQGREAFF TGTGCCAGTAGTATATTACAGGGCCGCGAAGCTTTCTTT
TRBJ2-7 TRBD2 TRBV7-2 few CASSLDGGAYEQYF TGTGCCAGCAGCTTAGACGGGGGGGCCTACGAGCAGTACTTC
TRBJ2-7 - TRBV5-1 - CASHAPGMTYEQYF TGCGCCAGCCACGCACCCGGGATGACCTACGAGCAGTACTTC
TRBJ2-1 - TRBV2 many CASVSLANEQFF TGTGCCAGCGTGTCCTTAGCGAATGAGCAGTTCTTC
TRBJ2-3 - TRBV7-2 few CASSFPLRGPSTDTQYF TGTGCCAGCAGCTTTCCCTTGAGGGGCCCTAGCACAGATACGCAGTATTTT